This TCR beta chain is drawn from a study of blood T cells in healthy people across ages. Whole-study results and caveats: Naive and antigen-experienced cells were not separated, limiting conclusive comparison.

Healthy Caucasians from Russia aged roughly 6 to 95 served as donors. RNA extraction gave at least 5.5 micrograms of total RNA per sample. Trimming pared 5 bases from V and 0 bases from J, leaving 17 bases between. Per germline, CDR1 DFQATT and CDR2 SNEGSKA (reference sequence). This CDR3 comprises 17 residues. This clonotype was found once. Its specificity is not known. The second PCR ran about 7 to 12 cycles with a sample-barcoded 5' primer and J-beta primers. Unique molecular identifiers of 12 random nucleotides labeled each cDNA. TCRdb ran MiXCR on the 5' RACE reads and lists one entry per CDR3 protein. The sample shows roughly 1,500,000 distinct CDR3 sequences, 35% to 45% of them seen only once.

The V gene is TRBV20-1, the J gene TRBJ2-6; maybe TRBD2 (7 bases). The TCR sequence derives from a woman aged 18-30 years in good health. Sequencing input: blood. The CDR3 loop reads CSAPPRGGSSGANVLTF. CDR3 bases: TGCAGTGCTCCCCCGAGGGGGGGAAGCTCTGGGGCCAACGTCCTGACTTTC.